These 21 T cell receptor beta chains were all obtained from the same sample, sequenced in a study of Ad26.COV2.S vaccination and SARS-CoV-2 variants. Measured with immunoSEQ multiplex PCR; TCRdb has only the in-frame clones, and not every one. Of some 240,000 clones listed, around nine tenths are singletons. The treatment was: 19 received Ad26.COV2.S at low or high dose, single or two shots; about 5 received placebo; per-sample allocation not given. At day 63 after the first vaccine or placebo injection, samples were drawn. Sequencing used peripheral blood, obtained in a trial of Ad26.COV2.S vaccine versus placebo. These receptors all come from a person between 18 and 65 years old who received the Ad26.COV2.S COVID-19 vaccine or a placebo.

This chain connects TRBV5-1 to TRBJ2-1; the match to TRBD1 covers 9 bases. The V gene's germline CDR1 is SGHRS and CDR2 YFSETQ. V lost 2 bases, J lost 6 bases, and 12 bases stayed unmatched. This CDR3 has 17 residues. CDR3 nucleotides: TGCGCCAGCAGCTTTCCCGCCGGGACAGGGATCGCCAATGAGCAGTTCTTC. Its protein is CASSFPAGTGIANEQFF.

V and J are TRBV18 and TRBJ2-3; D might be TRBD1 (6 bases). Germline CDR1 and CDR2: KGHSH and LQKENI. This CDR3 region has 16 residues. V was pared by 6 bases and J by 0 bases, with 16 bases between. CDR3 amino acids: CASSLQGDFSTDTQYF. CDR3 nucleotide sequence: TGTGCCAGCTCCCTACAGGGAGATTTCAGCACAGATACGCAGTATTTT.

The chain recombines TRBV7-9 with TRBJ2-6; possibly TRBD1 for D (5 bases). V was cut by 6 bases and J by 1 base, with 10 bases left in between. The CDR3 extends over 15 amino acids. Germline values: CDR1 SEHNR, CDR2 FQNEAQ (reference sequence). CDR3 sequence: CASSIQGSGANVLTF. The CDR3 region has the DNA TGTGCCAGCAGTATCCAGGGTTCTGGGGCCAACGTCCTGACTTTC.

This chain's CDR3 is CASSLAPGPTDTQYF. The DNA for the CDR3 is TGTGCCAGCAGCTTAGCGCCAGGGCCCACAGATACGCAGTATTTT. This chain joins TRBV11-2 and TRBJ2-3; possibly TRBD1 for D (5 bases). The CDR3 contains 15 residues. Trimming shortened V by 1 base and J by 2 bases, and 10 bases separated the two germline ends. Germline V gene lookup returns CDR1 SGHAT and CDR2 FQNNGV.

The rearrangement links TRBV11-3 to TRBJ1-2; perhaps TRBD1 as D (5 bases). Germline V gives CDR1 SGHNT, CDR2 YENEEA. This CDR3 has 13 residues. V was shortened by 2 bases and J by 3 bases, with 7 bases between the two germline ends. CDR3 sequence: CASSLRQHYGYTF. DNA for the CDR3: TGTGCCAGCAGCTTAAGACAGCACTATGGCTACACCTTC.

The chain uses TRBV19 and TRBJ2-1; maybe TRBD2 (5 bases). V was cut by 4 bases and J by 0 bases, with 22 bases left in between. This CDR3 has 19 amino acids. Per germline, CDR1 LNHDA and CDR2 SQIVND (reference sequence). CDR3 in DNA: TGTGCCAGTAGTAGAAACCGGAAACGGGAACTCAGCTCCTACAATGAGCAGTTCTTC. This encodes CASSRNRKRELSSYNEQFF.

The chain is built from TRBV4-3 and TRBJ1-5, with a weak D call TRBD1 (5 bases). The CDR3 extends over 15 amino acids. Trimming left V 0 bases short and J 7 bases short, with 13 bases between. Germline loops: CDR1 LGHNA, CDR2 YSLEER. The CDR3 DNA is TGCGCCAGCAGCCAAGATGCGGGGGGGGGACAGCCCCAGCATTTT. Protein sequence: CASSQDAGGGQPQHF.

Only a few counts were recorded for this clone. The chain has TRBV6-5 and TRBJ2-1, with 9 bases matching TRBD2. The J segment lost 9 bases and the V segment lost 3 bases, leaving 9 bases of the junction unmatched. The CDR3 runs to 15 residues. Looked up from germline, CDR1 is MNHEY and CDR2 is SVGAGI. The CDR3 DNA sequence: TGTGCCAGCAGTTATACTAGCGGGCCCAACCGTGAGCAGTTCTTC. Translating gives CASSYTSGPNREQFF.

DNA of the CDR3: TGCGCCAGCAGGAGGTGGGGGGATGAAGAGACCCAGTACTTC. Protein: CASRRWGDEETQYF. The chain joins TRBV5-1 to TRBJ2-5; weak D call: TRBD2 (6 bases). The CDR3 totals 14 residues. From germline, CDR1 is SGHRS and CDR2 YFSETQ. Deletions cut 5 bases from V and 3 bases from J, with 14 bases between.

This chain uses TRBV9 with TRBJ2-5; D might be TRBD1 or TRBD2, each matching 5 bases. Germline values: CDR1 SGDLS, CDR2 YYNGEE. V was trimmed by 6 bases and J by 3 bases, leaving 18 bases between them. CDR3 length: 15 amino acids. The CDR3 coding sequence is TGTGCCAGCACCCGAGGGGCACTTTCCGAAGAGACCCAGTACTTC. Its translation is CASTRGALSEETQYF.

This clone came up once. The chain joins TRBV2 to TRBJ1-5, with D possibly TRBD1 on 5 matching bases. The CDR3 totals 15 residues. Trimming shortened V by 4 bases and J by 9 bases, and 19 bases separated the two germline ends. Germline V gene data show CDR1 as SNHLY and CDR2 as FYNNEI. CDR3 protein: CASSGAGVPGAPQHF. The CDR3 nucleotides are TGTGCCAGCAGTGGGGCAGGAGTTCCCGGGGCGCCCCAGCATTTT.

Only one count was recorded for this clone. The genes are TRBV7-2 and TRBJ1-5; D is ambiguous. The length of the CDR3 is 15 residues. Between the trimmed V and J ends, which lost 1 base and 3 bases, there was a span of 10 bases. The germline CDR1 and CDR2 sequences are SGHTA and FQGNSA. The chain's CDR3 is CASSLGGGHNQPQHF. CDR3 in DNA: TGTGCCAGCAGCTTAGGGGGAGGGCACAATCAGCCCCAGCATTTT. Full variable domain (missing parts from reference TRBV7-2 and TRBJ1-5): GAGVSQSPSNKVTEKGKDVELRCDPISGHTALYWYRQSLGQGLEFLIYFQGNSAPDKSGLPSDRFSAERTGGSVSTLTIQRTQQEDSAVYLCASSLGGGHNQPQHFGDGTRLSIL.

The chain employs TRBV4-3 and TRBJ1-2; 10 bases are shared with TRBD1. The CDR3 extends over 13 amino acids. Per germline, CDR1 LGHNA and CDR2 YSLEER. With 3 bases clipped from V and 8 bases from J, the junction kept 3 bases outside the gene matches. The CDR3 DNA sequence: TGCGCCAGCAGCCACCGGACAGGGGGAGGCTACACCTTC. Protein: CASSHRTGGGYTF.

The sample holds a few counts of this clone. The gene calls are TRBV5-1 and TRBJ1-4, with a tentative D call TRBD1 (6 bases). The CDR3 has 15 residues. The V end lost 4 bases, the J end lost 4 bases, and 14 bases lay between the germline ends. Germline V gene data show CDR1 as SGHRS and CDR2 as YFSETQ. The CDR3 is CASSLRGVDNEKLFF. CDR3 bases: TGCGCCAGCAGCCTTAGGGGGGTGGATAATGAAAAACTGTTTTTT. The full variable domain, with the rest looked up from reference TRBV5-1 and TRBJ1-4, is KAGVTQTPRYLIKTRGQQVTLSCSPISGHRSVSWYQQTPGQGLQFLFEYFSETQRNKGNFPGRFSGRQFSNSRSEMNVSTLELGDSALYLCASSLRGVDNEKLFFGSGTQLSVL.

This sequence joins TRBV3-1 (or the pseudogene TRBV3-2) and TRBJ2-5; D might be TRBD1 (5 bases). This CDR3 is built from 13 residues. The V end was cut by 3 bases, the J end by 2 bases, with 7 bases between. In germline, CDR1 is LGHDT, CDR2 YNNKEL (reference sequence). As DNA, the CDR3 is TGTGCCAGCAGCCAGAACAGGCAAGAGACCCAGTACTTC. Protein sequence: CASSQNRQETQYF.

Only one count was recorded for this clone. The CDR3 nucleotides are TGTGCCAGCAGTCCCCAGGATGGAGATACGCAGTATTTT. It codes for CASSPQDGDTQYF. The chain employs TRBV6-6 and TRBJ2-3; D not resolved. This CDR3 contains 13 residues. Trimming removed 5 bases at V and 5 bases at J, with 11 bases between. CDR1 and CDR2 (germline): MNHNY, SVGAGI (reference sequence).

V gene TRBV9 combines with J gene TRBJ1-1, with D unclear. V was trimmed by 3 bases and J by 1 base, leaving 7 bases between them. From germline, CDR1 is SGDLS and CDR2 YYNGEE. CDR3 length equals 13 residues. CDR3 sequence (DNA): TGTGCCAGCAGCGGCCGGGAGAACACTGAAGCTTTCTTT. Encoded protein: CASSGRENTEAFF.

The chain employs TRBV7-2 and TRBJ2-2, with D uncertain. The CDR3 is 13 amino acids. Germline V gene lookup returns CDR1 SGHTA and CDR2 FQGNSA. The V end lost 4 bases, the J end lost 6 bases, and 9 bases lay between the germline ends. The CDR3 bases are TGTGCCAGCAGCTCTCGGGTCTCCGGGGAGCTGTTTTTT. This gives the protein CASSSRVSGELFF.

The chain combines TRBV6-6 with TRBJ1-1, with D unresolved. CDR1 is MNHNY and CDR2 is SVGAGI in the germline V gene (reference sequence). V was cut by 5 bases and J by 0 bases, with 16 bases left in between. The CDR3 totals 16 residues. The CDR3 sequence: CASSPRSPGVNTEAFF. In DNA form, the CDR3 reads TGTGCCAGCAGTCCCCGATCCCCGGGAGTGAACACTGAAGCTTTCTTT.

The CDR3 region has the DNA TGTGCCAGCTCACCACAGGGAAGAACTGAAGCTTTCTTT. Translated: CASSPQGRTEAFF. The rearrangement links TRBV18 to TRBJ1-1; D gene uncertain. Between the trimmed V and J ends, which lost 1 base and 5 bases, there was a span of 8 bases. This CDR3 is built from 13 residues. CDR1 is KGHSH, CDR2 LQKENI, per germline.

This sequence joins TRBV5-6 and TRBJ1-2, with D hard to call. The germline V gene encodes CDR1 SGHDT and CDR2 YYEEEE. V shed 5 bases and J shed 5 bases, with 19 bases lying between them. This CDR3 comprises 15 residues. The CDR3 region is CASSLDPRDGYGYTF. Here the CDR3 DNA reads TGTGCCAGCAGTCTAGACCCGAGGGATGGTTATGGCTACACCTTC. Full variable domain (outside the CDR3, taken from reference TRBV5-6 and TRBJ1-2): DAGVTQSPTHLIKTRGQQVTLRCSPKSGHDTVSWYQQALGQGPQFIFQYYEEEERQRGNFPDRFSGHQFPNYSSELNVNALLLGDSALYLCASSLDPRDGYGYTFGSGTRLTVV.